The 2 T cell receptor beta chains reported below all come from one sample, sequenced in a study of shared T cell receptors in the human thymus. This table comes from immunoSEQ multiplex PCR, and its TCRdb copy is limited to in-frame clones, with some not included. The table lists under 450,000 clones, approximately 95% of them singletons, with approximately 0.02% in the top ten. Sequenced: thymocytes. Every receptor here comes from a human donor.

The chain recombines TRBV7-6 with TRBJ1-2, with 7 nucleotides matching TRBD1. The CDR3 covers 13 residues. Losses at the gene ends were 5 bases for V and 6 bases for J; bases not matched to a gene: 6. Per the germline V gene, CDR1 is SGHVS and CDR2 is FNYEAQ. The CDR3 spells CASSTWTGHGYTF. The CDR3 nucleotides are TGTGCCAGCAGCACCTGGACAGGCCATGGCTACACCTTC.

The chain joins TRBV7-8 to TRBJ1-2, with D unresolved. The CDR3 has 15 amino acids. The V gene lost 4 bases and the J gene lost 2 bases, with 14 bases spanning the gap. The germline V gene has CDR1 SGHVS and CDR2 FQNEAQ. CDR3 protein: CASSSLRRPNYGYTF. DNA for the CDR3: TGTGCCAGCAGCTCCCTAAGGAGGCCCAACTATGGCTACACCTTC. The full variable domain, its missing parts supplied by reference TRBV7-8 and TRBJ1-2, is GAGVSQSPRYKVAKRGQDVALRCDPISGHVSLFWYQQALGQGPEFLTYFQNEAQLDKSGLPSDRFFAERPEGSVSTLKIQRTQQEDSAVYLCASSSLRRPNYGYTFGSGTRLTVV.